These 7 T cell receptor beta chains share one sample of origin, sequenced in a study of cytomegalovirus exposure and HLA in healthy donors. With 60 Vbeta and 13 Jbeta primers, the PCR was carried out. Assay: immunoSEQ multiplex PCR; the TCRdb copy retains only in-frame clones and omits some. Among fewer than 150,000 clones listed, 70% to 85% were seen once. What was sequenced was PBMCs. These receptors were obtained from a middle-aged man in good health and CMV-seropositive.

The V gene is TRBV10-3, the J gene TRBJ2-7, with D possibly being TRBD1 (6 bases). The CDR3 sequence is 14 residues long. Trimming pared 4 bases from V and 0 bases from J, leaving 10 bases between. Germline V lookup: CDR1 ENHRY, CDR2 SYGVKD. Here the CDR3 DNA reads TGTGCCATCAGTGGAGGGGGAAGCTCCTACGAGCAGTACTTC. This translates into CAISGGGSSYEQYF.

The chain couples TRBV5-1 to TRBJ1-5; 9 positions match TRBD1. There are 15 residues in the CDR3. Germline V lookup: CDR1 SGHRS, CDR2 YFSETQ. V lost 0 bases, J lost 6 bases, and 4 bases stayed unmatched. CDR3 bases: TGCGCCAGCAGCTTGGTAACAGGGGGCCTTCAGCCCCAGCATTTT. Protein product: CASSLVTGGLQPQHF.

CDR3 loop: CASLAGVADTQYF. In DNA form, the CDR3 reads TGTGCCTCGTTAGCGGGGGTGGCTGATACGCAGTATTTT. The J gene is TRBJ2-3, the V gene TRBV10-3, with 9 bases that match TRBD2. Per germline, CDR1 ENHRY and CDR2 SYGVKD. V lost 11 bases, J lost 6 bases, and 9 bases stayed unmatched. This CDR3 is 13 amino acids long.

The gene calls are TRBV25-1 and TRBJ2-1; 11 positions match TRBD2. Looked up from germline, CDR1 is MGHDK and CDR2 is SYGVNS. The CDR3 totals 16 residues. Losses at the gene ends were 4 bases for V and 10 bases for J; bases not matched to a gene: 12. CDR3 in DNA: TGTGCCAGCAGTGGCGGGACTAGCGGCCCCCAGAACGAGCAGTTCTTC. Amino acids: CASSGGTSGPQNEQFF.

The CDR3 loop reads CASSLSSLVADTQYF. DNA for the CDR3: TGTGCCAGCAGCTTAAGCTCCCTAGTTGCAGATACGCAGTATTTT. The V gene is TRBV7-6, the J gene TRBJ2-3; D not resolved. Germline CDR1 and CDR2: SGHVS and FNYEAQ. The CDR3 is made up of 15 amino acids. V dropped 2 bases and J dropped 4 bases, with 13 bases sitting between them.

The CDR3 DNA follows: TGTGCCAGCAGCTTACTACTACCCGGAAATTCACCCCTCCACTTT. It specifies CASSLLLPGNSPLHF. V and J are TRBV7-2 and TRBJ1-6; D not resolved. The CDR3 extends over 15 amino acids. Germline CDR1 is SGHTA and CDR2 is FQGNSA. The V and J ends lost 2 bases and 7 bases respectively, with 12 bases between them.

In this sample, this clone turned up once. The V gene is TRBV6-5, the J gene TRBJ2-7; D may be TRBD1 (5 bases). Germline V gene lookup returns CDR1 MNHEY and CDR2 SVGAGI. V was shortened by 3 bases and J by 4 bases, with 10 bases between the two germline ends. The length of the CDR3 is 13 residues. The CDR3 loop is CASSYQGSYEQYF. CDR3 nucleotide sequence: TGTGCCAGCAGTTATCAGGGTAGTTACGAGCAGTACTTC.